Below are 10 T cell receptor beta chains sequenced from a single sample in a study of blood T cell repertoires in COVID-19. The protocol was immunoSEQ multiplex PCR, while the TCRdb copy is restricted to in-frame clones and leaves out a portion. Of some 360,000 clones in the sample, approximately 89% were seen once. Sequenced sample: peripheral blood. The receptors originated from an older woman with COVID-19, enrolled during active disease.

This rearrangement joins TRBV10-3 to TRBJ1-2, with 11 nucleotides matching TRBD1. The junction had 8 bases not matched to a gene; V was cut back by 10 bases and J by 4 bases. Germline V lookup: CDR1 ENHRY, CDR2 SYGVKD. The CDR3 consists of 14 residues. The CDR3 loop is CATVPGQGVYGYTF. The CDR3 bases are TGTGCCACCGTCCCGGGACAGGGGGTCTATGGCTACACCTTC.

The chain is built from TRBV18 and TRBJ1-2; 7 nucleotides line up with TRBD1. The CDR3 length is 13 residues. V was clipped by 5 bases and J by 3 bases; unmatched bases: 3. Germline V gene lookup returns CDR1 KGHSH and CDR2 LQKENI. The CDR3 sequence: CASSGDSYYGYTF. DNA of the CDR3: TGTGCCAGCTCAGGGGACAGTTACTATGGCTACACCTTC.

Only a few counts were recorded for this clone. This chain joins TRBV19 and TRBJ2-1; possible D gene TRBD1, 6 bases. Germline V gene data show CDR1 as LNHDA and CDR2 as SQIVND (reference sequence). CDR3 length: 14 residues. V was cut by 3 bases and J by 2 bases, with 8 bases left in between. Here the CDR3 DNA reads TGTGCCAGTAGTATCGGGACACCCTACAATGAGCAGTTCTTC. Its protein product is CASSIGTPYNEQFF.

The chain has TRBV18 and TRBJ1-6, with D possibly being TRBD1 (5 bases). Germline loops: CDR1 KGHSH, CDR2 LQKENI. CDR3 length: 15 residues. Trimming removed 2 bases at V and 7 bases at J, with 12 bases between. The CDR3 coding sequence is TGTGCCAGCTCACCAGCGGGGCAGTCCAATTCACCCCTCCACTTT. Amino acids: CASSPAGQSNSPLHF.

The CDR3 spells CASSWRGRFYNYGYTF. The CDR3 region has the DNA TGTGCCAGCAGCTGGAGGGGGCGCTTCTATAACTATGGCTACACCTTC. This chain connects TRBV11-2 to TRBJ1-2; 7 bases are shared with TRBD1. The CDR3 totals 16 residues. The V segment lost 4 bases and the J segment 1 base; nucleotides outside the gene matches: 9. Germline assignment: CDR1 SGHAT and CDR2 FQNNGV.

This chain joins TRBV5-1 and TRBJ1-2; D may be TRBD1 (6 bases). CDR1 SGHRS and CDR2 YFSETQ come from the germline V gene. The V gene lost 5 bases and the J gene lost 4 bases, with 21 bases spanning the gap. The CDR3 consists of 16 residues. CDR3 nucleotide sequence: TGCGCCAGCAGGAGGACGCGGGGGGGCGCCCCCTATGGCTACACCTTC. It translates to CASRRTRGGAPYGYTF.

This clone was observed a single time. The chain employs TRBV9 and TRBJ1-6; 9 nucleotides agree with TRBD1. With V trimmed by 1 base and J by 7 bases, 3 bases remained unmatched. This CDR3 spans 15 amino acids. Germline CDR1 reads SGDLS; CDR2 reads YYNGEE. The CDR3 sequence: CASSVSDRGNSPLHF. CDR3 sequence (DNA): TGTGCCAGCAGCGTATCTGACAGGGGGAATTCACCCCTCCACTTT.

This chain joins TRBV9 and TRBJ1-1, with 7 bases lining up with TRBD1. Germline-derived CDR1 and CDR2 are SGDLS and YYNGEE. With 3 bases clipped from V and 4 bases from J, the junction kept 6 bases outside the gene matches. The CDR3 has 14 amino acids. CDR3 bases: TGTGCCAGCAGCGCCCGGGACAGTTTCACTGAAGCTTTCTTT. It encodes CASSARDSFTEAFF.

The V gene is TRBV5-1, the J gene TRBJ1-2; the match to TRBD1 covers 7 bases. Looked up from germline, CDR1 is SGHRS and CDR2 is YFSETQ. V dropped 3 bases and J dropped 0; count of bases not matched to a gene: 5. The CDR3 totals 15 residues. The CDR3 DNA is TGCGCCAGCAGCTCCCGGACAGGAGCTAACTATGGCTACACCTTC. Translation gives CASSSRTGANYGYTF.

This clone was detected only once. The sample carries other DNA sequences with the same CDR3. The chain has TRBV7-9 and TRBJ1-6; TRBD1 might be the D (6 bases). The germline V gene has CDR1 SEHNR and CDR2 FQNEAQ (reference sequence). Trimming took 2 bases from V and 5 from J, leaving 7 bases between them. The CDR3 has 14 amino acids. CDR3 sequence reads: CASSLTGNNSPLHF. In DNA, the CDR3 is TGTGCCAGCAGCTTAACAGGGAATAATTCACCCCTCCACTTT.